These T cell receptor beta chains were read from a single sample in a study of spatial heterogeneity in lung cancer. TCRdb reprocessed the 5' RACE reads via MiXCR and lists one record per CDR3 protein. The sample holds about 4,800 distinct CDR3 sequences; about 28% are singletons and the top ten take 42%. The specimen comprised PBMCs, sampled at surgery. These receptors were taken from a male donor with early-stage non-small cell lung cancer. The CDR3 runs from the conserved cysteine through the conserved F or W. Fields, in order: clone size, J gene, V gene, D gene, CDR3 protein, CDR3 DNA. D genes are given only for firm matches. Clone size appears in some rows only: once, few, many, or a class for an expanded clone.

>medium-sized|TRBJ1-1|TRBV4-3|NA
CASSPLFGDTEAFF
TGCGCCAGCAGCCCACTGTTCGGGGACACTGAAGCTTTCTTT
>few|TRBJ2-1|TRBV12-3/TRBV12-4|NA
CASSFLGASSYNEQFF
TGTGCCAGCAGTTTCCTTGGCGCAAGCTCCTACAATGAGCAGTTCTTC
>many|TRBJ2-7|TRBV4-3|NA
CASSQRQGLEQYF
TGCGCCAGCAGCCAACGACAGGGACTTGAGCAGTACTTC
>hyperexpanded|TRBJ1-5|TRBV7-2|NA
CASSQEMNQPQHF
TGTGCCAGCAGCCAAGAAATGAATCAGCCCCAGCATTTT
>many|TRBJ2-1|TRBV19|TRBD2
CASSTPGGEAGNEQFF
TGTGCCAGTAGTACCCCGGGGGGGGAAGCGGGTAATGAGCAGTTCTTC
>few|TRBJ2-1|TRBV28|TRBD1
CASSSDRTGGYEQFF
TGTGCCAGCAGTTCAGACCGGACAGGGGGTTATGAGCAGTTCTTC
>NA|TRBJ1-1|TRBV10-3|NA
CAISETLGETEAFF
TGTGCCATCAGTGAGACCTTAGGGGAGACTGAAGCTTTCTTT
>many|TRBJ2-1|TRBV4-1|NA
CASSQDWGSYNEQFF
TGCGCCAGCAGCCAAGATTGGGGTTCCTACAATGAGCAGTTCTTC
>NA|TRBJ1-5|TRBV6-2/TRBV6-3|NA
CASSWTAGNQPQHF
TGTGCCAGCAGTTGGACAGCCGGCAATCAGCCCCAGCATTTT
>few|TRBJ2-1|TRBV20-1|NA
CSAIEKVGLSNEQFF
TGCAGTGCTATAGAAAAGGTGGGATTGTCCAATGAGCAGTTCTTC
>NA|TRBJ2-7|TRBV10-2|TRBD2
CASSEGGLAGDGQYF
TGCGCCAGCAGTGAAGGGGGGCTAGCGGGAGATGGGCAGTACTTC
>NA|TRBJ1-1|TRBV18|NA
CASSPPNDRSEAFF
TGTGCCAGCTCACCGCCGAACGATAGAAGTGAAGCTTTCTTT
>NA|TRBJ2-1|TRBV24-1|TRBD2
CATSDPSGGAYNEQFF
TGTGCCACCAGTGACCCTAGCGGGGGGGCCTACAATGAGCAGTTCTTC
>NA|TRBJ2-1|TRBV5-1|NA
CASSPQGYSYNEQFF
TGCGCCAGCAGCCCACAGGGATACTCCTACAATGAGCAGTTCTTC
>medium-sized|TRBJ2-1|TRBV28|TRBD2
CASRYGTSGINEQFF
TGTGCCAGCAGATACGGGACTAGCGGAATCAATGAGCAGTTCTTC
>many|TRBJ1-1|TRBV7-2|NA
CASSLMAGPRAEAFF
TGTGCCAGCAGCTTAATGGCTGGCCCGAGGGCTGAAGCTTTCTTT
>few|TRBJ1-2|TRBV28|TRBD1
CASSQGQGKRSYGYTF
TGTGCCAGCAGTCAAGGACAGGGAAAGCGAAGCTATGGCTACACCTTC
>medium-sized|TRBJ1-2|TRBV5-5|TRBD1
CASSLPWTGGYGYTF
TGTGCCAGCAGCTTGCCCTGGACAGGGGGGTATGGCTACACCTTC
>few|TRBJ1-2|TRBV6-5|NA
CASTRIGLNYGYTF
TGTGCCAGCACAAGGATAGGACTTAACTATGGCTACACCTTC
>medium-sized|TRBJ2-7|TRBV5-4|NA
CASSLADRDYEQYF
TGTGCCAGCAGCTTGGCGGACAGAGACTACGAGCAGTACTTC
>many|TRBJ1-2|TRBV29-1|NA
CSARGGPNYGYTF
TGCAGCGCGCGGGGGGGGCCTAACTATGGCTACACCTTC
>few|TRBJ2-5|TRBV5-6|TRBD1
CASSVDRRHETQYF
TGTGCCAGCAGCGTGGACAGGCGTCATGAGACCCAGTACTTC
>NA|TRBJ2-1|TRBV5-5|NA
CASSFVPWTTGEQFF
TGTGCCAGCAGCTTCGTCCCCTGGACCACCGGTGAGCAGTTCTTC
>NA|TRBJ2-3|TRBV18|NA
CASSVVEVSDTQYF
TGTGCCAGTTCCGTGGTTGAGGTTTCGGATACGCAGTATTTT
>few|TRBJ2-2|TRBV29-1|NA
CSVVVWGGELFF
TGCAGCGTTGTCGTGTGGGGCGGGGAGCTGTTTTTT
>few|TRBJ1-1|TRBV6-5|NA
CASCKQGSTEAFF
TGTGCCAGCTGCAAACAGGGAAGCACTGAAGCTTTCTTT
>NA|TRBJ2-7|TRBV4-1|NA
CASSQDEQYSYEQYF
TGCGCCAGCAGCCAAGACGAACAGTACTCCTACGAGCAGTACTTC
>NA|TRBJ2-2|TRBV6-4|NA
CASSEQGLLNTGELFF
TGTGCCAGCAGTGAACAGGGATTGTTGAACACCGGGGAGCTGTTTTTT
>NA|TRBJ1-1|TRBV29-1|TRBD1
CSVSTGGETEAFF
TGCAGCGTTTCTACAGGGGGGGAGACTGAAGCTTTCTTT
>NA|TRBJ2-7|TRBV4-1|TRBD1
CASTGQGTHEQYF
TGCGCCAGTACAGGACAGGGGACCCACGAGCAGTACTTC
>medium-sized|TRBJ2-1|TRBV14|TRBD2
CASSQGPWTSRTSYNEQFF
TGTGCCAGCAGCCAAGGACCCTGGACTAGCAGAACCTCCTACAATGAGCAGTTCTTC
>few|TRBJ2-7|TRBV20-1|TRBD2
CSARGSLAGVNEQYF
TGCAGTGCTAGAGGGTCCTTAGCGGGAGTAAACGAGCAGTACTTC